The 10 T cell receptor beta chains reported below all come from one sample, sequenced in a study of shared clonotypes between healthy human individuals. Some clones are missing from TCRdb's copy, which holds only in-frame ones; the method was immunoSEQ multiplex PCR. The sample records nearly 600,000 clones, less than 97% being singletons. Naive CD8 cells lacked CD45RO, underwent positive selection for CCR7 and left out terminally differentiated effector memory CD45RA+ cells. The sample comprised naive CD8+ T cells sorted from blood. These receptors were collected from a woman under 40 in good health.

The chain has TRBV19 and TRBJ2-1, with D unresolved. Per the germline V gene, CDR1 is LNHDA and CDR2 is SQIVND (reference sequence). This CDR3 spans 13 amino acids. The V end lost 3 bases, the J end lost 7 bases, and 10 bases lay between the germline ends. This chain's CDR3 is CASSMDLGNEQFF. For the CDR3, the DNA is TGTGCCAGTAGTATGGACCTCGGGAATGAGCAGTTCTTC.

The genes are TRBV19 and TRBJ1-2, with D unresolved. Germline assignment: CDR1 LNHDA and CDR2 SQIVND (reference sequence). The ends were cut back, 7 bases at V and 1 base at J, with 13 bases in the middle. The CDR3 totals 14 residues. CDR3 amino acids: CASNPSGLNYGYTF. The CDR3 nucleotides are TGTGCCAGTAATCCTTCCGGGCTTAACTATGGCTACACCTTC.

This clone appeared a single time. V usage is TRBV29-1 and J usage is TRBJ2-2; the D is unclear. Germline assignment: CDR1 SQVTM and CDR2 ANQGSEA. The CDR3 runs 13 residues. V gave up 6 bases and J gave up 1 base, with 9 bases separating them. This CDR3 reads CSVAPENTGELFF. The CDR3 DNA reads TGCAGCGTCGCGCCCGAGAACACCGGGGAGCTGTTTTTT.

The chain joins TRBV10-2 to TRBJ1-2; tentative D call: TRBD1 (6 bases). Trimming shortened V by 7 bases and J by 6 bases, and 21 bases separated the two germline ends. The CDR3 sequence is 15 residues long. Germline V gives CDR1 WSHSY, CDR2 SAAADI. The chain's CDR3 is CASIAQGPLGHGYTF. CDR3 DNA sequence: TGCGCCAGCATCGCACAGGGACCCCTGGGCCATGGCTACACCTTC.

This clone was counted a single time. The rearrangement links TRBV9 to TRBJ2-7; D may correspond to TRBD1 or TRBD2 (5 bases each). The CDR3 totals 15 residues. V was pared by 3 bases and J by 6 bases, with 19 bases between. Germline V gene lookup returns CDR1 SGDLS and CDR2 YYNGEE. CDR3 region: CASSGGDLTIAEQYF. The CDR3 coding sequence is TGTGCCAGCAGCGGTGGGGACCTAACCATTGCCGAGCAGTACTTC.

The chain carries TRBV19 and TRBJ2-3, with 7 positions matching TRBD2. The V gene's germline CDR1 is LNHDA and CDR2 SQIVND (reference sequence). This CDR3 is built from 15 residues. The V gene end was trimmed by 3 bases and the J gene end by 4 bases; junction bases not matched to a gene: 7. As DNA, the CDR3 is TGTGCCAGTAGTATCTATGGCGGGAGCGCAGATACGCAGTATTTT. Translation gives CASSIYGGSADTQYF.

V is TRBV10-3 and J is TRBJ2-7; D is uncertain. The CDR3 length is 15 residues. Trimming cost V 4 bases and J 0 bases, with 13 bases left between them. The germline V gene has CDR1 ENHRY and CDR2 SYGVKD. The CDR3 here is CAISAKPRYSYEQYF. The CDR3, as DNA: TGTGCCATCAGTGCAAAGCCTCGATACTCCTACGAGCAGTACTTC.

The chain combines TRBV28 with TRBJ2-6; the match to TRBD1 covers 10 bases. The ends lost 6 bases at V and 1 base at J; junction bases unmatched: 9. There are 18 residues in the CDR3. Germline-derived CDR1 and CDR2 are MDHEN and SYDVKM. Written as DNA, the CDR3 is TGTGCCAGCAGGGCCCGACAGGGGGCGCTTTCTGGGGCCAACGTCCTGACTTTC. It translates to CASRARQGALSGANVLTF.

This chain links TRBV27 with TRBJ2-2, with D unresolved. Germline CDR1 is MNHEY and CDR2 is SMNVEV (reference sequence). V shed 3 bases and J shed 3 bases, with 8 bases lying between them. The CDR3 sequence is 14 residues long. The CDR3 DNA is TGTGCCAGCAGTTTCTCAGCGTACACCGGGGAGCTGTTTTTT. Amino acid sequence: CASSFSAYTGELFF.

The rearrangement uses TRBV5-1 and TRBJ2-7; D remains ambiguous. The germline gives CDR1 SGHRS, CDR2 YFSETQ. The V end lost 5 bases, the J end lost 2 bases, and 14 bases lay between the germline ends. The length of the CDR3 is 14 residues. The CDR3 nucleotides are TGCGCCAGCAGTCAGTCGACATCCCCCTACGAGCAGTACTTC. Translation: CASSQSTSPYEQYF.